Reported below is one T cell receptor beta chain. Its antigen is not identified. J lost 3 bases, V lost 4 bases, and 9 bases had no gene match. The CDR3 is made up of 16 amino acids. This record belongs to a study of blood T cells in healthy people across ages. The study's findings and limits: It was the long-lived donors that had more naive CD4+ cells and higher diversity than aged donors. Donor CMV infection status was unknown, possibly confounding age-related changes in expanded clonotypes.

The donors, aged about 6 to 90, were healthy Caucasians from Russia. Next came a second PCR, run for about 7 to 12 cycles, which used a sample-barcoded 5' primer along with a J-beta primer mix. TCRdb passed the 5' RACE reads through MiXCR, listing each CDR3 protein once. The sample has 1.8 million or so distinct CDR3 sequences, approximately 39% seen once. Sequencing was performed on blood. The chain couples TRBV12-3 or TRBV12-4 to TRBJ2-7, with 10 positions matching TRBD2. This clonotype was obtained from a human donor in good health. Written as DNA, the CDR3 is TGTGCCAGCAGTTCCCCTTCCCTAGCGGGGGTCTACGAGCAGTACTTC. It specifies CASSSPSLAGVYEQYF.